A selection of T cell receptor beta chains follows, all from one sample in a study of sequential checkpoint blockade in melanoma. The protocol was immunoSEQ multiplex PCR, while the TCRdb copy is restricted to in-frame clones and leaves out a portion. This sample has some 5,000 clones, with roughly 60% found just once. This specimen was CD8+ T cells sorted from blood (inferred from file names), taken from a patient given nivolumab and ipilimumab in sequence. The receptors derive from a human donor with melanoma. Both conserved end residues are part of each CDR3. The order of the fields is clone size, J gene, V gene, D gene, CDR3 DNA, CDR3 protein. D genes are given only for firm matches. Rows give clone size only sometimes, using once, few, many, or a class for an expanded clone.

>-|TRBJ2-7|TRBV11-3|TRBD2
TGTGCCAGCAGCCCGTCTAGCGGGAGCCTCTACGAGCAGTACTTC
CASSPSSGSLYEQYF
>-|TRBJ2-1|TRBV28|-
TGTGCCAGCACCAGGGGGGCGGTTGAGCAGTTCTTC
CASTRGAVEQFF
>-|TRBJ2-1|TRBV6-5|TRBD2
TGTGCCAGCAGTTTTGGGACTACCTGGAATGAGCAGTTCTTC
CASSFGTTWNEQFF
>-|TRBJ2-5|TRBV28|-
TGTGCCAGCAGCCCCGGGACCAGGAGGGAAGAGACCCAGTACTTC
CASSPGTRREETQYF
>few|TRBJ1-1|TRBV2|TRBD1
TGTGCCAGCAGAGCCGGACAGGCGAACACTGAAGCTTTCTTT
CASRAGQANTEAFF
>-|TRBJ2-3|TRBV27|-
TGTGCCAGCAGTTTACTGAGCACAGATACGCAGTATTTT
CASSLLSTDTQYF
>-|TRBJ1-5|TRBV30|TRBD1
TGTGCCTGGAGAGGGGGACAGGGGAATCAGCCCCAGCATTTT
CAWRGGQGNQPQHF
>-|TRBJ2-7|TRBV5-1|-
TGCGCCAGCAGCTTGGGAGGGTTCAACTCCTACGAGCAGTACTTC
CASSLGGFNSYEQYF
>-|TRBJ2-2|TRBV5-4|TRBD2
TGTGCCAGCAGCTTGGTGGGGACTAGTGGCACCGGGGAGCTGTTTTTT
CASSLVGTSGTGELFF
>once|TRBJ2-1|TRBV6-1|-
TGTGCCAGCACCGAGGGGGACACCTACAATGAGCAGTTCTTC
CASTEGDTYNEQFF
>-|TRBJ2-1|TRBV9|-
TGTGCCAGCAGCACCCTGGAGTACAATGAGCAGTTCTTC
CASSTLEYNEQFF
>-|TRBJ2-1|TRBV7-3|-
TGTGCCAGCAGCTTATCGGGAGCTTACAATGAGCAGTTCTTC
CASSLSGAYNEQFF
>-|TRBJ2-2|TRBV29-1|TRBD2
TGCAGCGCCGCAGGGAAACTAGCGGGAGAATTGTCCGGGGAGCTGTTTTTT
CSAAGKLAGELSGELFF
>-|TRBJ1-1|TRBV30|TRBD1
TGTGCCTGGAGTATGGGACAGGGCTTCACTGAAGCTTTCTTT
CAWSMGQGFTEAFF
>-|TRBJ2-2|TRBV4-2|TRBD2
TGTGCCAGCAGCCAGGGGACTAGCGGGAGAATCGGGGAGCTGTTTTTT
CASSQGTSGRIGELFF
>-|TRBJ2-3|TRBV28|TRBD2
TGTGCCAGCAGTGAGCGGGAGAGCGATAGCACAGATACGCAGTATTTT
CASSERESDSTDTQYF
>-|TRBJ2-1|TRBV9|TRBD2
TGTGCCAGCAGCGTAATGGTTGCGGGAGACTCCAAGTACAATGAGCAGTTCTTC
CASSVMVAGDSKYNEQFF
>-|TRBJ2-7|TRBV9|TRBD1
TGTGCCAGCAGCGTGAGTTGGACAGGGTGGGACGAGCAGTACTTC
CASSVSWTGWDEQYF
>once|TRBJ1-3|TRBV7-6|-
TGTGCCAGCAGCTTAGTCCCGACCCAGGGTACCGGAAACACCATATATTTT
CASSLVPTQGTGNTIYF
>few|TRBJ2-7|TRBV25-1|-
TGTGCCACTGCGCTGGGGGCTCACGAGCAGTACTTC
CATALGAHEQYF
>-|TRBJ2-3|TRBV21-1|-
TGTGCCAGCAGCAAAGCGCTTAGGCTAGCGGGAGTGAGGGAACCAGATACGCAGTATTTT
CASSKALRLAGVREPDTQYF
>-|TRBJ2-5|TRBV9|-
TGTGCCAGCAGCGTAGACAGGGAAGAGACCCAGTACTTC
CASSVDREETQYF
>-|TRBJ2-7|TRBV6-6|TRBD1
TGTGCCAGCAGTCATACGGGACAGCCCTACGAGCAGTACTTC
CASSHTGQPYEQYF
>-|TRBJ1-1|TRBV9|TRBD1
TGTGCCAGCAACCACAGGGGTGAGACTGAAGCTTTCTTT
CASNHRGETEAFF
>few|TRBJ2-7|TRBV7-2|-
TGTGCCAGCACCTACGGCGCAGGGGCTTACGAGCAGTACTTC
CASTYGAGAYEQYF
>-|TRBJ2-7|TRBV9|TRBD1
TGTGCCAGCAGCGGAGGACAGGGTATTTCCTCCTACGAGCAGTACTTC
CASSGGQGISSYEQYF
>few|TRBJ2-1|TRBV4-3|-
TGCGCCAGCAGCCAAACCAACTACCGGAGCTCCTACAATGAGCAGTTCTTC
CASSQTNYRSSYNEQFF
>-|TRBJ1-5|TRBV28|TRBD1
TGTGCCAGCAGTCACCGACAGGGGAATCAGCCCCAGCATTTT
CASSHRQGNQPQHF
>few|TRBJ2-3|TRBV28|TRBD2
TGTGCCAGCAAAGGGCCTAGCGGCCCAAGCACAGATACGCAGTATTTT
CASKGPSGPSTDTQYF
>-|TRBJ2-1|TRBV30|-
TGTGCCTGGGACTCCAAACAGGTTATGAACAATGAGCAGTTCTTC
CAWDSKQVMNNEQFF
>-|TRBJ2-1|TRBV7-9|TRBD2
TGTGCCAGCAGCGAAACGGGACTAGCGGGCCGCAATGAGCAGTTCTTC
CASSETGLAGRNEQFF
>few|TRBJ2-1|TRBV30|TRBD2
TGTGCCTGGAGTGTACTGTCTAGCGGGAGAAAGGGTGAGCAGTTCTTC
CAWSVLSSGRKGEQFF
>few|TRBJ2-7|TRBV7-9|-
TGTGCCAGCAGCACCTGGGACTTAACCTACGAGCAGTACTTC
CASSTWDLTYEQYF
>-|TRBJ2-1|TRBV27|-
TGTGCCAGCAGTTGGGGTAAACCGGGGAATGAGCAGTTCTTC
CASSWGKPGNEQFF
>-|TRBJ1-1|TRBV5-1|-
TGCGCCAGCAGCTTGGCAGACATGAACACTGAAGCTTTCTTT
CASSLADMNTEAFF
>-|TRBJ2-7|TRBV29-1|TRBD1
TGCAGCGTTTGGGGACAGGAGGCCTCCTACGAGCAGTACTTC
CSVWGQEASYEQYF
>few|TRBJ1-1|TRBV5-6|TRBD1
TGTGCCAGCACCACGGACAGGTACACTGAAGCTTTCTTT
CASTTDRYTEAFF
>-|TRBJ2-5|TRBV5-8|TRBD2
TGTGCCAGCGGGGCTAGCGGGAGGAGAGAGGAGACCCAGTACTTC
CASGASGRREETQYF
>-|TRBJ2-3|TRBV27|-
TGTGCCAGCAGTTTATCCCTCACAGATACGCAGTATTTT
CASSLSLTDTQYF
>-|TRBJ2-3|TRBV5-6|TRBD2
TGTGCCAGCAGCTTGAGGAGCGGGAGCGCAGATACGCAGTATTTT
CASSLRSGSADTQYF
>medium-sized|TRBJ1-3|TRBV4-3|-
TGCGCCAGCAGCCAAGATCGCAGGGGATCTGGAAACACCATATATTTT
CASSQDRRGSGNTIYF
>few|TRBJ2-2|TRBV5-8|-
TGTGCCAGCAGCTTGGCCGGGGCGAACACCGGGGAGCTGTTTTTT
CASSLAGANTGELFF
>-|TRBJ2-5|TRBV27|TRBD2
TGTGCCAGCAGCTGGGGGGGACTAGCGGGAGAGACCCAGTACTTC
CASSWGGLAGETQYF
>few|TRBJ2-5|TRBV13|-
TGTGCCAGCAGCTTAGGGACAGGTGTATTCGAGACCCAGTACTTC
CASSLGTGVFETQYF
>-|TRBJ2-7|TRBV28|TRBD2
TGTGCCAGCAGTCCCACTAGCGGTTTCAGCTCCTACGAGCAGTACTTC
CASSPTSGFSSYEQYF
>-|TRBJ2-5|TRBV4-1|-
TGCGCCAGCAGCCAAGGCTCGGTACCACAAGAGACCCAGTACTTC
CASSQGSVPQETQYF
>-|TRBJ2-1|TRBV4-3|TRBD2
TGCGCCAGCAGCCAAGCGGTTCTAGCGGGTGGTATCAGCTCCTACAATGAGCAGTTCTTC
CASSQAVLAGGISSYNEQFF
>-|TRBJ1-1|TRBV5-4|-
TGTGCCAGCAGCTTGAGTCAGGGCAACACTGAAGCTTTCTTT
CASSLSQGNTEAFF
>few|TRBJ2-7|TRBV15|-
TGTGCCACCAGCAGAGATGATAACACCGCATACGAGCAGTACTTC
CATSRDDNTAYEQYF
>-|TRBJ2-1|TRBV6-5|TRBD2
TGTGCCAGCAGTTACGCCACTAGCGGGAGATCTGAGCAGTTCTTC
CASSYATSGRSEQFF
>few|TRBJ2-3|TRBV28|TRBD2
TGTGCCAGCAGTTTAGCCGGACTAGCGGCCACAGATACGCAGTATTTT
CASSLAGLAATDTQYF
>-|TRBJ2-7|TRBV28|TRBD2
TGTGCCAGCCACGGGACTAGCGTTTACGAGCAGTACTTC
CASHGTSVYEQYF
>few|TRBJ2-7|TRBV28|TRBD2
TGTGCCAGCAGCTTAGGTGGTAGCGGGAGAGGCGAGCAGTACTTC
CASSLGGSGRGEQYF